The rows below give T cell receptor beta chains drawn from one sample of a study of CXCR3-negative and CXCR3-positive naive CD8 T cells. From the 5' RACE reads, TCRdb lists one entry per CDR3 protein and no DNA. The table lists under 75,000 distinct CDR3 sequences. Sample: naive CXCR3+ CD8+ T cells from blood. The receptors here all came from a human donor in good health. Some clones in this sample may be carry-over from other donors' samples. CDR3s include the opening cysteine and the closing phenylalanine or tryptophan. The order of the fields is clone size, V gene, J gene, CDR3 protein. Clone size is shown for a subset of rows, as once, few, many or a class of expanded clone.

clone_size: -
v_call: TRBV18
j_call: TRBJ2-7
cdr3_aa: CASSDRDRTYEQYF

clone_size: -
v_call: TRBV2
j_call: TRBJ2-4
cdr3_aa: CASSEGRGIQYF

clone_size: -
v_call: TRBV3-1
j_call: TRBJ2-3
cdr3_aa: CASSRPAGSLTDTQYF

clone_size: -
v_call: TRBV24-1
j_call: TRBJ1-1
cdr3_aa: CATSDSTGSMKTEAFF

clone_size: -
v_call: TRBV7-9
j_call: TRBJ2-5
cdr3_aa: CASSPPDAGTQYF

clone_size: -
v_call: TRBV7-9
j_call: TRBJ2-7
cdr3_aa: CASSSERGFAYEQYF

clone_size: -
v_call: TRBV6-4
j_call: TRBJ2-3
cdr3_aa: CASSDQGGTDTQYF

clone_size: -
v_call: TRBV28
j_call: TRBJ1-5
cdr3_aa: CASSLRQQSNQPQHF

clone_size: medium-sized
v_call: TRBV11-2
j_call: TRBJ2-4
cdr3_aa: CASSFPPTESLAKNIQYF

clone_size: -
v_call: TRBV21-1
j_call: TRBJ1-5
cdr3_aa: CASSNPPQGSGGQPQHF

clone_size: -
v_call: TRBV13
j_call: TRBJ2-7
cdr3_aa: CASSFRGGQGLFSYEQYF

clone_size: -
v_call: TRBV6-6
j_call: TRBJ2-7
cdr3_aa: CASRWTGGYEQYF

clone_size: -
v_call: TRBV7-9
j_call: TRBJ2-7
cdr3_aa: CASSRGLAATVYEQYF

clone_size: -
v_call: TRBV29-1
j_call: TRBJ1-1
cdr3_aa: CSPTSGAEAFF

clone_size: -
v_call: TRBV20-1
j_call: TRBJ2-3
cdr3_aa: CSAHPLVPSTDTQYF

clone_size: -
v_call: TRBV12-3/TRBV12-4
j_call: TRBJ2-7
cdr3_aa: CASGFPWDGDYEQYF

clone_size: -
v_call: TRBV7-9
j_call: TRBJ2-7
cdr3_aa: CASSRRGIDEQYF

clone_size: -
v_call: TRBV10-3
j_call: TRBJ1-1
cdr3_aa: CAISEVVGRNTEAFF

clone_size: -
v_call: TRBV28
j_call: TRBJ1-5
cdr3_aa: CASSLRGLGNQPQHF

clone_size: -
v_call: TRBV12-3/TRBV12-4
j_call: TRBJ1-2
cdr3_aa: CASSFLVQSGGYTF

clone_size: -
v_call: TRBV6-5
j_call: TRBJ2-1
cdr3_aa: CASSYRQGGEQFF

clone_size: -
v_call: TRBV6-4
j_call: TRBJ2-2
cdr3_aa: CASSLENTGELFF

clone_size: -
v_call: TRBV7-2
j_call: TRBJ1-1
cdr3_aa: CASSFGNTEAFF

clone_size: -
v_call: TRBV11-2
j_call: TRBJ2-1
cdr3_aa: CASLGEGSYNEQFF

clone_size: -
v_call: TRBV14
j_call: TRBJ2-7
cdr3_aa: CASSQLAGGLNEQYF

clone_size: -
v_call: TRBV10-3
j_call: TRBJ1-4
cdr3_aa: CAISESGGEKLFF

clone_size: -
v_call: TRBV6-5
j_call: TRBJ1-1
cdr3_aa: CASSQNGQNTEAFF

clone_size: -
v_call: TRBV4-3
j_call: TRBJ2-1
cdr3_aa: CASSQDRLEGGSNEQFF

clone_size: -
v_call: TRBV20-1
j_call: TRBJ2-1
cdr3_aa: CSARGTDDYEQFF

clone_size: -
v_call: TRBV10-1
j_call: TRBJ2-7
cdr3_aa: CASSESGLGSYEQYF

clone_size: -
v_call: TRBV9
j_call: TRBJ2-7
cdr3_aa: CASSPDGDSYEQYF

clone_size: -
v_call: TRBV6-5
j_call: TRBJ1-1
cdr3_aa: CASSYSFGAANTEAFF

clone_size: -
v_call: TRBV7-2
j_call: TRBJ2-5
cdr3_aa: CASSLSPETQYF

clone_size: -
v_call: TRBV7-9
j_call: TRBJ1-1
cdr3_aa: CASSPILGKNTEAFF

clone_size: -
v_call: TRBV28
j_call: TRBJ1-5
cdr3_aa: CASSLTAVGNQPQHF

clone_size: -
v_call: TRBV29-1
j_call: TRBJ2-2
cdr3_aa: CSVEDGVTTTGELFF

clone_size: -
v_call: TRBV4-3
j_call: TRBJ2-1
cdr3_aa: CASSQERQYNEQFF

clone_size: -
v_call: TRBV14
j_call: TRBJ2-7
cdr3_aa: CASSQEGTSDYEQYF

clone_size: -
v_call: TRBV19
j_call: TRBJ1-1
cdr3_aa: CASSFAGGNEAFF

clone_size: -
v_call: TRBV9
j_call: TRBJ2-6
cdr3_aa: CASSVRRDSGANVLTF

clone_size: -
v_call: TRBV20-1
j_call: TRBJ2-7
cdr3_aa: CSARQGLSYEQYF

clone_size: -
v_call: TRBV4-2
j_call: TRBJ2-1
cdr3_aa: CASSPQLDEQFF

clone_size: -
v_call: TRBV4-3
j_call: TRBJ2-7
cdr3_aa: CASSPEAGTGYEQYF

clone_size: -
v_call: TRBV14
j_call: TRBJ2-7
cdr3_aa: CASSQEWTGSSYEQYF